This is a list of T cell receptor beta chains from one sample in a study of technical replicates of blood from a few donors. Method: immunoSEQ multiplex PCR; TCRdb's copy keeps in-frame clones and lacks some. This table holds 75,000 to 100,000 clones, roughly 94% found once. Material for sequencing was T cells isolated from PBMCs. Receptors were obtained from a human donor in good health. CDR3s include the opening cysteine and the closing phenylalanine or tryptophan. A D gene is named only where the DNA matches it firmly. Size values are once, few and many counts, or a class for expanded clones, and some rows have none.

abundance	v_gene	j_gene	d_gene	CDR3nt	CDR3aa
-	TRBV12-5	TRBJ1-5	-	TGTGCTAGTGGTTTGCTCGTGGGGGGGGATAGCAATCAGCCCCAGCATTTT	CASGLLVGGDSNQPQHF
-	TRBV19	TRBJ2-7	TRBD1	TGTGCCAGTAGTCTTACAGGGGGCGGGGCGCGCGAGCAGTACTTC	CASSLTGGGAREQYF
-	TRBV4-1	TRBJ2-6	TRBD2	TGCGCCAGCAGCCACCTCTTAGCGGGAGACGGGGCCAACGTCCTGACTTTC	CASSHLLAGDGANVLTF
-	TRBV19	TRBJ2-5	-	TGTGCCAGTAGTTCCCCCCAGAACCAAGAGACCCAGTACTTC	CASSSPQNQETQYF
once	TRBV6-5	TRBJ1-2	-	TGTGCCAGCAGTTATCTTTTGGGAGGGGGCTACACCTTC	CASSYLLGGGYTF
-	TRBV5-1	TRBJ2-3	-	TGCGCCAGCAGCCTGGGAAGCGGGAGCACAGATACGCAGTATTTT	CASSLGSGSTDTQYF
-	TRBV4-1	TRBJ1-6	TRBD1	TGCGCCAGCAGCCAAACGAGGACAGGGTTACAGGGAACCCTCCACTTT	CASSQTRTGLQGTLHF
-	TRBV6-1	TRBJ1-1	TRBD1	TGTGCCGTACACAGGGGGCAGGGGATCACTGAAGCTTTCTTT	CAVHRGQGITEAFF
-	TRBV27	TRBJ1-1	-	TGTGCCAGCAGTTCCCTCGCCCAGGGGAACACTGAAGCTTTCTTT	CASSSLAQGNTEAFF
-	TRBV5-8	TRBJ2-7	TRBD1	TGTGCCAGCAGAACCGGGACAGAAGCCTACGAGCAGTACTTC	CASRTGTEAYEQYF
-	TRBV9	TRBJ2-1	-	TGTGCCAGCAGCGTGGAGGGGGCTCATGAGCAGTTCTTC	CASSVEGAHEQFF
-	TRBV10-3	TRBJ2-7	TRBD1	TGTGCCATCAAAGAGGGACAGTACTACGAGCAGTACTTC	CAIKEGQYYEQYF
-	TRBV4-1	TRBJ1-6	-	TGCGCCAGCAGCCAAGAGGGGCATCGAGGAGCCTTCGGGTCACCCCTCCACTTT	CASSQEGHRGAFGSPLHF
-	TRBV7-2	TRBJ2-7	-	TGTGCCAGCAGCCCAGGAAGAGGGGGAAAATCCTACGAGCAGTACTTC	CASSPGRGGKSYEQYF
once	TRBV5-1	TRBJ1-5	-	TGCGCCAGCAGCTTGGGGGCCGTCTCCCCATTTAGCAATCAGCCCCAGCATTTT	CASSLGAVSPFSNQPQHF
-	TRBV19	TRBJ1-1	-	TGTGCCAGTAGTATTGGCATGAACACTGAAGCTTTCTTT	CASSIGMNTEAFF
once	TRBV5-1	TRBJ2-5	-	TGCGCCAGCAGCTTTTCGCTAGGTAATAAAGAGACCCAGTACTTC	CASSFSLGNKETQYF
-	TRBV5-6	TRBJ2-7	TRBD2	TGTGCCAGCAGCTTTGGGATAGCGGGAGACGAGCAGTACTTC	CASSFGIAGDEQYF
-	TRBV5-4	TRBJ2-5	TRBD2	TGTGCCAGCAGCTTGGCTAGCGGTCAAGAGACCCAGTACTTC	CASSLASGQETQYF
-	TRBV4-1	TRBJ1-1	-	TGCGCCAGCAGCCAAGCCGACCAGGCGGGTTCGGACACTGAAGCTTTCTTT	CASSQADQAGSDTEAFF
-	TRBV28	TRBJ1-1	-	TGTGCCAGCAGTTTCTGGGCCACTGAAGCTTTCTTT	CASSFWATEAFF
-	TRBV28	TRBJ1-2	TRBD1	TGTGCCAGCAAGGGGGGTCGGTCAGGGGGCCCATCCGTAGGTGGCTACACCTTC	CASKGGRSGGPSVGGYTF
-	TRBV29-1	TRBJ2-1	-	TGCAGCGTTGATCCTAGTCCCATCGATGAGCAGTTCTTC	CSVDPSPIDEQFF
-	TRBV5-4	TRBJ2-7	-	TGTGCCAGCAGCTTAGGGGGCTACGAGCAGTACTTC	CASSLGGYEQYF
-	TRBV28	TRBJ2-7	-	TGTGCCAGCAGTTCCGCGGACCGGGACACGGAGCAGTACTTC	CASSSADRDTEQYF
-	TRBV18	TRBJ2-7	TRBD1	TGTGCCAGCTCACCCGGGACAGGGGGACCCCTGAACGAGCAGTACTTC	CASSPGTGGPLNEQYF
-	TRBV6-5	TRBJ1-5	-	TGTGCCAGCAGTTATGGGGGGTTCAAGAATCAGCCCCAGCATTTT	CASSYGGFKNQPQHF
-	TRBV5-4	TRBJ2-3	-	TGTGCCAGCCGTTCCTTCTCGGGAGAAGGAGATACGCAGTATTTT	CASRSFSGEGDTQYF
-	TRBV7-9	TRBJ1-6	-	TGTGCCAGCAGCTTACTCGGAGGGCGGGACCCCTCTTCACCCCTCCACTTT	CASSLLGGRDPSSPLHF
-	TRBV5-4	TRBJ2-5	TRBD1	TGTGCCAGCAGCTCTCTGACAGGGCTGCGGGAGACCCAGTACTTC	CASSSLTGLRETQYF
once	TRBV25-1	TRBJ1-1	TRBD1	TGTGCCAGCAGTGGGGGGACAGGGGGGAACACTGAAGCTTTCTTT	CASSGGTGGNTEAFF
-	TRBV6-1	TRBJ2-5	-	TGTGCCAGCAGTGAAGCATTCATACCGGGAGAGACCCAGTACTTC	CASSEAFIPGETQYF
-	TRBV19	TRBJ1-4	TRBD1	TGTGCCAGTAGGGGACGGGACAGCCGAGCAACTAATGAAAAACTGTTTTTT	CASRGRDSRATNEKLFF
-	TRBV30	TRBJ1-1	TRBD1	TGTGCCTGGAGTCAAGGGACAGCAAACACTGAAGCTTTCTTT	CAWSQGTANTEAFF
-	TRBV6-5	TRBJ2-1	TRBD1	TGTGCCAGCAGTTACAGGGGGCTTATGGTCGATGAGCAGTTCTTC	CASSYRGLMVDEQFF
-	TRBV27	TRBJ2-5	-	TGTGCCAGCAGTCAGCGGGCTCAAGAGACCCAGTACTTC	CASSQRAQETQYF
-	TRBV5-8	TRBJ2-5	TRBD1	TGTGCCAGCAGCTTCGGGGACAGGGCCCAAGAGACCCAGTACTTC	CASSFGDRAQETQYF